This T cell receptor (beta chain) was identified in a study of T cells after yellow fever vaccination. Study-level information: Each low-cell-number fraction was prepared by means of SMART-Seq v4 Ultra Low Input.

Universal primer sites and UMIs were introduced during 5'RACE template-switching synthesis of TCR cDNA. TCRdb re-called the 5' RACE reads through MiXCR, storing one row per CDR3 protein. Of more than 350,000 distinct CDR3 sequences in the sample, around a tenth are singletons; the top ten hold around 20%. Trimming at V came to 7 bases and at J to 6 bases, leaving 14 bases not matched to a gene. Germline CDR1 LGHDT, CDR2 YNNKEL (reference sequence). The CDR3 runs 15 residues. Study results and limitations: Most clones from primary vaccination resurfaced after the booster (roughly 96% CD4, 70% to 90% CD8). A minor fraction of clonotypes spanned both CD4 and CD8 compartments.

In this sample, this clonotype turned up a few times. Its antigen is still unknown. The clonotype was recovered from a man between 18 and 35 years old who received the YFV17D yellow fever vaccine. The chain couples TRBV3-1 to TRBJ2-5; 7 bases line up with TRBD2. The sample here was PBMCs, taken on the day of the first yellow fever vaccination. CDR3 in amino acids: CASTHLTSVQQTQYF. CDR3 DNA: TGTGCCAGCACCCACTTAACTAGCGTCCAGCAGACCCAGTACTTC.